The 3 T cell receptor beta chains below all came from one sample that was sequenced in a study of CD8+ T cells in alopecia areata. cDNA reverse transcribed from extracted RNA served as the sequencing template. TCRdb keeps only in-frame clones here, not all; method: immunoSEQ multiplex PCR. The sample has 200,000 to 250,000 clones; approximately 47% are singletons. The treatment: oral pan-JAK inhibitor, 5-10 mg twice daily. This specimen consisted of CD4+ T cells sorted from blood, obtained at approximately week 39, from a patient treated with tofacitinib. Source of these receptors: a human donor with alopecia areata.

This clone appeared a single time. The chain combines TRBV30 with TRBJ1-5; 8 bases match TRBD1. This CDR3 comprises 16 residues. Germline-derived CDR1 and CDR2 are GTSNPN and SVGIG (reference sequence). V trimming: 3 bases; J trimming: 1 base; junction bases outside the gene matches: 8. The chain's CDR3 is CAWSVRTGPSNQPQHF. The CDR3 coding sequence is TGTGCCTGGAGCGTACGGACAGGGCCAAGCAATCAGCCCCAGCATTTT.

This clone occurred a few times. This chain links TRBV29-1 with TRBJ2-1, with 8 bases identical to TRBD1. Looked up from germline, CDR1 is SQVTM and CDR2 is ANQGSEA. This CDR3 region has 11 residues. V shed 6 bases and J 6 bases; nucleotides not matched to a gene: 1. As DNA, the CDR3 is TGCAGCGTCACAGGGGGCAATGAGCAGTTCTTC. It is translated as CSVTGGNEQFF.

The chain has TRBV27 and TRBJ2-7; 7 bases match TRBD2. CDR1 and CDR2 from the germline V gene are MNHEY and SMNVEV (reference sequence). The CDR3 covers 16 residues. The V segment lost 3 bases and the J segment 0 bases; nucleotides outside the gene matches: 8. The CDR3 sequence is CASSLSLAVSSYEQYF. The CDR3 nucleotides read TGTGCCAGCAGTTTGAGCCTAGCGGTAAGCTCCTACGAGCAGTACTTC.